This is a list of T cell receptor beta chains from one sample in a study of T cells in Graves' hyperthyroidism and ophthalmopathy. A single record per CDR3 protein comes from TCRdb applying MiXCR to the multiplex PCR reads. The data hold about 59,000 distinct CDR3 sequences, with 53% observed a single time. Sequencing input: blood. These receptor sequences come from a woman aged 60-70 years with Graves' ophthalmopathy. Each CDR3 is given with its conserved first and last residue. A D gene is named only where the DNA matches it firmly. Clone size is not always given. Where it is, it says once, few, many or a class for expanded clones.

J: TRBJ1-1
D: NA
V: TRBV27
size: many
CDR3: CASRRRGEDEAFF
DNA: TGTGCCAGCAGACGGAGAGGGGAGGATGAAGCTTTCTTT

J: TRBJ2-3
D: NA
V: TRBV27
size: many
CDR3: CASSLGRQWDTQYF
DNA: TGTGCCAGCAGTTTGGGGAGGCAGTGGGATACGCAGTATTTT

J: TRBJ2-7
D: NA
V: TRBV7-3
size: NA
CDR3: CASSQDVSYNEQYF
DNA: TGTGCCAGCAGCCAAGACGTCAGTTACAATGAGCAGTACTTC

J: TRBJ2-7
D: NA
V: TRBV4-1
size: many
CDR3: CASSQESYGGVISYEQYF
DNA: TGCGCCAGCAGCCAAGAGTCGTACGGAGGGGTCATCTCCTACGAGCAGTACTTC

J: TRBJ2-7
D: NA
V: TRBV6-1
size: NA
CDR3: CASSRLASYANEQYF
DNA: TGTGCCAGCAGCCGTCTAGCGTCCTACGCCAACGAGCAGTACTTC

J: TRBJ2-5
D: TRBD1
V: TRBV12-3/TRBV12-4
size: NA
CDR3: CASRDVGRTGIGTQYF
DNA: TGTGCCAGCAGGGACGTGGGGAGGACAGGGATCGGGACCCAGTACTTC

J: TRBJ2-3
D: TRBD2
V: TRBV2
size: NA
CDR3: CASSLGLAGTSTDTQYF
DNA: TGTGCCAGCAGTTTGGGGCTAGCGGGGACCAGCACAGATACGCAGTATTTT

J: TRBJ2-1
D: NA
V: TRBV5-1
size: NA
CDR3: CASSATEGDFGPAEQFF
DNA: TGCGCCAGCAGCGCGACAGAAGGGGACTTTGGTCCTGCTGAGCAGTTCTTC

J: TRBJ1-6
D: TRBD1
V: TRBV9
size: many
CDR3: CASSTFQGASPLHF
DNA: TGTGCCAGCAGCACGTTTCAGGGGGCCTCACCCCTCCACTTT

J: TRBJ2-3
D: NA
V: TRBV5-1
size: many
CDR3: CASSLVPEYTDTQYF
DNA: TGCGCCAGCAGCTTGGTCCCCGAATACACAGATACGCAGTATTTT

J: TRBJ1-3
D: NA
V: TRBV2
size: many
CDR3: CASSEIRSKGRNTIYF
DNA: TGTGCCAGCAGTGAAATTCGTTCGAAGGGCAGAAACACCATATATTTT

J: TRBJ1-2
D: NA
V: TRBV19
size: NA
CDR3: CASSIDLGGYNYGYTF
DNA: TGTGCCAGTAGCATCGACCTGGGGGGATATAACTATGGCTACACCTTC

J: TRBJ1-5
D: NA
V: TRBV5-1
size: many
CDR3: CASSLGGGGGNQPQHF
DNA: TGCGCCAGCAGCTTGGGAGGGGGGGGGGGCAATCAGCCCCAGCATTTT

J: TRBJ2-5
D: NA
V: TRBV7-2
size: many
CDR3: CASSPQVTGGETQYF
DNA: TGTGCCAGCAGCCCTCAGGTTACCGGGGGAGAGACCCAGTACTTC

J: TRBJ2-1
D: NA
V: TRBV15
size: NA
CDR3: CATSREQVYYNEQFF
DNA: TGTGCCACCAGCAGAGAACAGGTCTACTACAATGAGCAGTTCTTC

J: TRBJ2-7
D: TRBD2
V: TRBV20-1
size: NA
CDR3: CSPEGGRAYEQYF
DNA: TGCAGCCCGGAGGGCGGGAGGGCTTACGAGCAGTACTTC

J: TRBJ2-3
D: TRBD1
V: TRBV10-3
size: NA
CDR3: CAIRQGQGTSTDTQYF
DNA: TGTGCCATCAGGCAGGGACAGGGCACTAGCACAGATACGCAGTATTTT

J: TRBJ2-3
D: NA
V: TRBV25-1
size: medium-sized
CDR3: CASSEPGRVGTDTQYF
DNA: TGTGCCAGCAGTGAACCTGGCAGGGTTGGGACAGATACGCAGTATTTT

J: TRBJ2-7
D: TRBD1
V: TRBV5-1
size: NA
CDR3: CASSAGTGVPYEQYF
DNA: TGCGCCAGCAGCGCCGGGACAGGGGTTCCCTACGAGCAGTACTTC

J: TRBJ1-2
D: NA
V: TRBV20-1
size: few
CDR3: CSASGTDYGYTF
DNA: TGCAGTGCTTCCGGGACGGACTATGGCTACACCTTC

J: TRBJ1-3
D: NA
V: TRBV28
size: many
CDR3: CATVASGNTIYF
DNA: TGTGCCACCGTGGCCTCTGGAAACACCATATATTTT

J: TRBJ2-7
D: TRBD2
V: TRBV20-1
size: many
CDR3: CSASGGAGGGSYEQYF
DNA: TGCAGTGCCTCTGGGGGGGCGGGGGGTGGATCCTACGAGCAGTACTTC

J: TRBJ2-3
D: TRBD1
V: TRBV7-6
size: NA
CDR3: CASSFGRGTALTDTQYF
DNA: TGTGCCAGCAGCTTCGGTCGTGGGACAGCTCTCACAGATACGCAGTATTTT

J: TRBJ1-4
D: NA
V: TRBV10-3
size: NA
CDR3: CAISDGLADGGKLFF
DNA: TGTGCCATCAGTGACGGTCTAGCGGACGGGGGAAAACTGTTTTTT

J: TRBJ2-4
D: NA
V: TRBV5-5
size: many
CDR3: CASSLVDRQNIQYF
DNA: TGTGCCAGCAGCTTGGTCGACAGACAAAACATTCAGTACTTC

J: TRBJ1-5
D: NA
V: TRBV28
size: NA
CDR3: CASTSWRGNQPQHF
DNA: TGTGCCAGCACCTCCTGGCGGGGTAATCAGCCCCAGCATTTT

J: TRBJ1-2
D: TRBD1
V: TRBV5-1
size: NA
CDR3: CASSGTGDYGYTF
DNA: TGCGCCAGCAGCGGGACAGGGGACTATGGCTACACCTTC

J: TRBJ2-3
D: TRBD1
V: TRBV7-9
size: many
CDR3: CASSGTVKIYFTDTQYF
DNA: TGTGCCAGCTCCGGGACAGTAAAGATCTATTTCACAGATACGCAGTATTTT

J: TRBJ2-7
D: NA
V: TRBV6-4
size: NA
CDR3: CASSDPTDPEQYF
DNA: TGTGCCAGCAGTGACCCAACCGACCCCGAGCAGTACTTC

J: TRBJ1-6
D: TRBD1
V: TRBV6-5
size: NA
CDR3: CASSYGTDNSPLHF
DNA: TGTGCCAGCAGTTACGGGACAGATAATTCACCCCTCCACTTT

J: TRBJ1-1
D: NA
V: TRBV3-1
size: many
CDR3: CASSPSGRGAFF
DNA: TGTGCCAGCAGCCCGTCGGGAAGGGGAGCTTTCTTT

J: TRBJ2-3
D: NA
V: TRBV27
size: NA
CDR3: CASRDSYTGTQYF
DNA: TGTGCCAGCAGGGACAGTTACACAGGTACGCAGTACTTT

J: TRBJ2-1
D: TRBD2
V: TRBV2
size: many
CDR3: CASKAWTSGGAYEQFF
DNA: TGTGCCAGCAAAGCCTGGACTAGCGGGGGGGCCTATGAGCAGTTCTTC

J: TRBJ2-4
D: NA
V: TRBV11-3
size: many
CDR3: CASSRGGNIQYF
DNA: TGTGCCAGCAGCCGGGGTGGGAACATTCAGTACTTC

J: TRBJ1-2
D: NA
V: TRBV20-1
size: NA
CDR3: CSARTGQYGYTF
DNA: TGCAGTGCTAGGACGGGACAATATGGCTACACCTTC

J: TRBJ2-7
D: TRBD1
V: TRBV11-2
size: NA
CDR3: CASRIGQGYEQYF
DNA: TGTGCCAGCAGAATAGGACAGGGGTACGAGCAGTACTTC

J: TRBJ1-5
D: NA
V: TRBV19
size: NA
CDR3: CASSLPQDMLLYQPQHF
DNA: TGTGCCAGTAGTCTCCCCCAGGACATGCTATTATATCAGCCCCAGCATTTT

J: TRBJ2-5
D: TRBD1
V: TRBV12-3/TRBV12-4
size: NA
CDR3: CASSLRQGNQPQYF
DNA: TGTGCCAGCAGTTTAAGACAGGGGAATCAGCCCCAGTACTTC

J: TRBJ2-5
D: TRBD2
V: TRBV20-1
size: NA
CDR3: CSARGTGTSGGRETQYF
DNA: TGCAGTGCTAGAGGAACCGGGACTAGCGGGGGGCGGGAGACCCAGTACTTC

J: TRBJ2-3
D: NA
V: TRBV20-1
size: NA
CDR3: CSAKIREQYF
DNA: TGCAGTGCTAAGATAAGGGAGCAGTATTTT

J: TRBJ2-6
D: NA
V: TRBV6-6
size: many
CDR3: CASSAPSSGANVLTF
DNA: TGTGCCAGCAGTGCTCCTAGCTCTGGGGCCAACGTCCTGACTTTC

J: TRBJ2-7
D: TRBD2
V: TRBV7-2
size: NA
CDR3: CASSYTSGGAYEQYF
DNA: TGTGCCAGCAGCTATACTAGCGGGGGGGCCTACGAGCAATACTTC

J: TRBJ2-6
D: NA
V: TRBV6-1
size: NA
CDR3: CASSTHGGANVLTF
DNA: TGTGCCAGCAGTACCCACGGGGGGGCCAACGTCCTGACTTTC

J: TRBJ1-4
D: TRBD1
V: TRBV9
size: NA
CDR3: CASSVAPGQGNEKLFF
DNA: TGCGCCAGCAGCGTAGCCCCCGGACAGGGGAATGAAAAACTGTTTTTT

J: TRBJ2-5
D: TRBD2
V: TRBV7-6
size: NA
CDR3: CASSQLPGLAETQYF
DNA: TGTGCCAGCAGCCAACTTCCGGGACTAGCGGAGACCCAGTACTTC

J: TRBJ2-1
D: TRBD2
V: TRBV29-1
size: NA
CDR3: CSVAPGLAGYNEQFF
DNA: TGCAGCGTCGCCCCCGGACTAGCGGGATACAATGAGCAGTTCTTC

J: TRBJ1-3
D: NA
V: TRBV7-2
size: once
CDR3: CASSIPGPSSGNTIYF
DNA: TGTGCCAGCAGCATTCCGGGACCCAGCTCTGGAAACACCATATATTTT

J: TRBJ1-4
D: NA
V: TRBV12-3/TRBV12-4
size: many
CDR3: CASHSRGAANEKLFF
DNA: TGTGCCAGCCATTCCCGCGGGGCGGCGAATGAAAAACTGTTTTTT

J: TRBJ2-7
D: NA
V: TRBV18
size: many
CDR3: CASSPGLTLYEQYF
DNA: TGTGCCAGCTCACCCGGCCTAACTCTCTACGAGCAGTACTTC

J: TRBJ2-5
D: NA
V: TRBV15
size: many
CDR3: CATSADRGQETQYF
DNA: TGTGCCACCAGCGCCGACCGGGGCCAAGAGACCCAGTACTTC

J: TRBJ1-3
D: TRBD1
V: TRBV7-2
size: many
CDR3: CASSLLQGAFGNTIYF
DNA: TGTGCCAGCAGCTTACTACAGGGGGCCTTTGGAAACACCATATATTTT

J: TRBJ1-5
D: NA
V: TRBV19
size: NA
CDR3: CASSSGDQPQHF
DNA: TGTGCCAGTAGTTCTGGGGATCAGCCCCAGCATTTT

J: TRBJ2-3
D: TRBD2
V: TRBV25-1
size: NA
CDR3: CASRAAGVPDTQYF
DNA: TGTGCCAGCAGGGCGGCGGGAGTCCCAGATACGCAGTATTTT